One sample yielded the 15 T cell receptor beta chains listed below, sequenced in a study of response to subunit inactivated influenza vaccine. One entry per CDR3 protein results from TCRdb running MiXCR on the RT-PCR reads. The sample consists of a few hundred thousand distinct CDR3 sequences, roughly 15% of them appearing once. This specimen was PBMCs from blood, taken roughly 12 days after vaccination. Source of these receptors: a man between 50 and 59 years old who received an inactivated influenza vaccine.

This clonotype was counted only a few times. This chain joins TRBV7-6 and TRBJ2-1; 9 bases agree with TRBD2. This CDR3 has 16 residues. V shed 1 base, J shed 6 bases, and the junction held 7 bases outside the gene matches. CDR1 SGHVS and CDR2 FNYEAQ come from the germline V gene. Here the CDR3 reads CASSLVGGRALNEQFF. The CDR3 nucleotides are TGTGCCAGCAGCTTAGTCGGCGGGAGGGCCCTCAATGAGCAGTTCTTC.

This rearrangement joins TRBV10-3 to TRBJ2-7, with 7 nucleotides matching TRBD2. The germline V gene encodes CDR1 ENHRY and CDR2 SYGVKD. The trim removed 8 bases at V and 2 bases at J, leaving 3 bases unmatched. The CDR3 length is 12 residues. CDR3 residues: CAIGEGTYEQYF. As DNA, the CDR3 is TGTGCCATCGGGGAGGGAACCTACGAGCAGTACTTC.

This chain joins TRBV20-1 and TRBJ1-1; D perhaps matches TRBD1 (6 bases). The CDR3 covers 12 residues. V lost 4 bases, J lost 7 bases, and 13 bases lay in between. The germline CDR1 and CDR2 sequences are DFQATT and SNEGSKA (reference sequence). The CDR3 protein is CSAKRAQGEAFF. CDR3 coding DNA: TGCAGTGCTAAGCGGGCACAGGGTGAAGCTTTCTTT.

This clonotype has just a few counts. CDR3 region: CASSYPSGTGDGVQYF. The CDR3 DNA sequence: TGTGCCAGCAGTTACCCATCCGGGACCGGCGACGGCGTGCAGTATTTT. The chain is built from TRBV6-6 and TRBJ2-3; either TRBD1 or TRBD2 may fit D (5 bases each). CDR3 length: 16 amino acids. Germline values: CDR1 MNHNY, CDR2 SVGAGI (reference sequence). V lost 2 bases to trimming and J lost 11 bases, with 23 bases between them.

This clonotype was found a few times. For the CDR3, the DNA is TGTGCCAGCAGCCGCGGGCAGACTGAAGCTTTCTTT. Translation: CASSRGQTEAFF. The chain uses TRBV3-1 and TRBJ1-1; D is unresolved. The germline gives CDR1 LGHDT, CDR2 YNNKEL (reference sequence). The V gene lost 4 bases and the J gene lost 5 bases, with 8 bases spanning the gap. This CDR3 has 12 amino acids.

This clonotype was seen a few times. The chain couples TRBV25-1 to TRBJ2-7; 16 bases are a match to TRBD2. The germline CDR1 and CDR2 sequences are MGHDK and SYGVNS. V shed 5 bases and J 6 bases; nucleotides not matched to a gene: 7. This CDR3 contains 16 residues. The CDR3 reads CASSKGLAGGFVEQYF. CDR3 DNA: TGTGCCAGCAGTAAGGGACTAGCGGGAGGGTTTGTCGAGCAGTACTTC.

This clonotype was recorded many times. The rearrangement joins TRBV7-2 to TRBJ2-1; tentatively, D is TRBD2 (5 bases). Per germline, CDR1 SGHTA and CDR2 FQGNSA. V was shortened by 5 bases and J by 4 bases, with 12 bases between the two germline ends. The CDR3 is made up of 14 amino acids. The chain's CDR3 is CASSAGGLYNEQFF. CDR3 DNA: TGTGCCAGCAGCGCCGGCGGGCTATACAATGAGCAGTTCTTC. Full variable domain (rest looked up from reference TRBV7-2 and TRBJ2-1): GAGVSQSPSNKVTEKGKDVELRCDPISGHTALYWYRQSLGQGLEFLIYFQGNSAPDKSGLPSDRFSAERTGGSVSTLTIQRTQQEDSAVYLCASSAGGLYNEQFFGPGTRLTVL.

The chain uses TRBV7-8 and TRBJ2-3; tentative D call: TRBD1 (6 bases). V shed 7 bases and J shed 4 bases, with 18 bases lying between them. Germline V gives CDR1 SGHVS, CDR2 FQNEAQ. The CDR3 has 15 amino acids. CDR3 sequence (DNA): TGTGCCAGCACCTCAGGGGCAGGGTTCCCAGATACGCAGTATTTT. It specifies CASTSGAGFPDTQYF.

There are many counts of this clonotype. The J gene is TRBJ1-2, the V gene TRBV7-9; 9 nucleotides align to TRBD1. This CDR3 has 12 amino acids. Germline loops: CDR1 SEHNR, CDR2 FQNEAQ (reference sequence). V trimming: 4 bases; J trimming: 7 bases; junction bases outside the gene matches: 1. This CDR3 is CASSWDRAGYTF. The CDR3 DNA sequence: TGTGCCAGCAGCTGGGACAGGGCTGGCTACACCTTC.

This clonotype has ten or more counts. V is TRBV4-1 and J is TRBJ2-3; no clear D. Germline CDR1 reads MGHRA; CDR2 reads YSYEKL. The V end lost 0 bases, the J end lost 1 base, and 8 bases lay between the germline ends. This CDR3 contains 15 residues. The CDR3 spells CASSQDPLRTDTQYF. As DNA, the CDR3 is TGCGCCAGCAGCCAAGATCCGCTTCGCACAGATACGCAGTATTTT.

This clonotype was observed at least ten times. This chain links TRBV5-1 with TRBJ2-3; TRBD1 might be the D (6 bases). V was cut by 6 bases and J by 2 bases, with 10 bases left in between. Per the germline V gene, CDR1 is SGHRS and CDR2 is YFSETQ. The CDR3 totals 13 residues. CDR3 protein: CASTRGYTDTQYF. The CDR3 coding sequence is TGCGCCAGCACTAGGGGGTACACAGATACGCAGTATTTT.

The rearrangement links TRBV12-3 or TRBV12-4 to TRBJ2-3, with 11 bases identical to TRBD2. V shed 5 bases, J shed 5 bases, and the junction held 6 bases outside the gene matches. CDR3 length: 15 residues. The CDR3 DNA reads as TGTGCCAGCAGTGGGGGACTAGCGGACAGAGATACGCAGTATTTT. Its translation is CASSGGLADRDTQYF.

The table lists this clonotype with many counts. This sequence joins TRBV27 and TRBJ2-3; D perhaps matches TRBD2 (6 bases). Germline V gene data show CDR1 as MNHEY and CDR2 as SMNVEV (reference sequence). CDR3 length equals 15 residues. V was cut by 0 bases and J by 6 bases, with 13 bases left in between. For the CDR3, the DNA is TGTGCCAGCAGTTTATCTGCGGGACTTTTGGATACGCAGTATTTT. This encodes CASSLSAGLLDTQYF.

This clonotype was seen a few times. This chain connects TRBV20-1 to TRBJ1-3; D not certain. Germline V gene sequence: CDR1 DFQATT, CDR2 SNEGSKA (reference sequence). The germline V and J ends were trimmed by 0 bases and 1 base, with 16 bases remaining between them. The CDR3 is 17 residues long. CDR3 DNA sequence: TGCAGTGCTAGAGATTGGTCAGGTCGGCGGTCTGGAAACACCATATATTTT. Translating it yields CSARDWSGRRSGNTIYF.

This clonotype was seen many times. The chain carries TRBV6-5 and TRBJ1-2; D remains unclear. The CDR3 is 16 amino acids. Trimming removed 2 bases at V and 2 bases at J, with 15 bases between. Germline assignment: CDR1 MNHEY and CDR2 SVGAGI. The CDR3 reads CASSYRLTDLNYGYTF. DNA for the CDR3: TGTGCCAGCAGTTACAGACTGACCGACTTAAACTATGGCTACACCTTC.